This passage covers 25 T cell receptor beta chains from one sample sequenced in a study of cytomegalovirus exposure and HLA in healthy donors (dated by TCRdb to between 2016 and 2019). Receptors were amplified or captured by the immunoSEQ multiplex PCR assay. For the multiplex PCR, a mixture combining 60 forward primers for TCR Vbeta segments and 13 reverse primers for TCR Jbeta segments was used. Entries here come from immuneACCESS through TCRdb and include only in-frame sequences with V and J called. Some clones fail to appear in such tables; in the studies checked, an unresolved V gene covers under half of the shortfall, and the cause of the remainder is unknown. The table for this sample lists fewer than 200,000 clones; approximately 80% of them were counted only once. The ten top clones hold 3.5% to 5.5% of the sample. Specimen: PBMCs. The receptors come from a man between 40 and 49 years old in good health and CMV-seronegative.

The CDR3 is CASSRETGRNTEAFF. In DNA, the CDR3 is TGTGCCAGCAGTCGGGAAACAGGGAGGAACACTGAAGCTTTCTTT. The chain couples TRBV2 to TRBJ1-1; D might be TRBD1 (6 bases). The CDR3 runs to 15 residues. CDR1 and CDR2 from the germline V gene are SNHLY and FYNNEI. Trimming took 5 bases from V and 1 from J, leaving 14 bases between them.

The chain has TRBV19 and TRBJ1-1, with 8 positions matching TRBD1. Trimming removed 8 bases from V and 5 bases from J; junction bases left unmatched: 10. CDR3 size: 14 residues. CDR1 is LNHDA and CDR2 is SQIVND in the germline V gene (reference sequence). The CDR3 loop is CASSTDRGVTEAFF. For the CDR3, the DNA is TGTGCCAGTTCAACCGACAGGGGAGTAACTGAAGCTTTCTTT.

This clone was detected only once. J is TRBJ2-3 and V is TRBV30, with TRBD2 identical over 8 bases. CDR3 length: 14 amino acids. Trimming took 8 bases from V and 3 from J; bases not matched to a gene: 10. Per germline, CDR1 GTSNPN and CDR2 SVGIG (reference sequence). The CDR3 sequence: CAIRGGAWTDTQYF. The CDR3 coding sequence is TGTGCCATCCGGGGGGGGGCCTGGACAGATACGCAGTATTTT.

The chain carries TRBV9 and TRBJ1-3, with 8 nucleotides matching TRBD1. The CDR3 covers 16 residues. Trimming took 0 bases from V and 0 from J; bases not matched to a gene: 2. The germline V gene encodes CDR1 SGDLS and CDR2 YYNGEE. The CDR3 here is CASSVGQGASGNTIYF. CDR3 nucleotides: TGTGCCAGCAGCGTAGGGCAGGGGGCCTCTGGAAACACCATATATTTT.

The chain uses TRBV4-1 and TRBJ1-1; no clear D gene. The CDR3 length is 15 residues. Between the trimmed V and J ends, which lost 5 bases and 4 bases, there was a span of 17 bases. Per the germline V gene, CDR1 is MGHRA and CDR2 is YSYEKL. Here the CDR3 DNA reads TGCGCCAGCAGCGAAGCGATTCAGGTCGCCACTGAAGCTTTCTTT. Residues: CASSEAIQVATEAFF.

The J gene is TRBJ2-3, the V gene TRBV10-3; tentatively, D is TRBD2 (7 bases). CDR1 is ENHRY, CDR2 SYGVKD, per germline. The CDR3 has 14 amino acids. The V gene lost 6 bases and the J gene lost 5 bases, with 15 bases spanning the gap. The chain's CDR3 is CAIRRGGGKDTQYF. The DNA of the CDR3 is TGTGCCATCAGAAGGGGGGGCGGGAAAGATACGCAGTATTTT.

The J gene is TRBJ1-6, the V gene TRBV12-5; D not resolved. V was clipped by 9 bases and J by 8 bases, with 14 bases between them. CDR3 length equals 13 residues. The germline V gene encodes CDR1 LGHNT and CDR2 FRNRAP. The CDR3 loop reads CASGLGGDSPLHF. CDR3 sequence (DNA): TGTGCTAGCGGTCTTGGCGGGGATTCACCCCTCCACTTT.

V is TRBV9 and J is TRBJ2-1; 12 positions match TRBD2. After removal of 0 bases from V and 5 bases from J, the junction contained 3 bases not matched to a gene. The CDR3 is 16 amino acids. Germline CDR1 and CDR2: SGDLS and YYNGEE. The CDR3 region is CASSVGLAGVNNEQFF. The DNA for the CDR3 is TGTGCCAGCAGCGTAGGACTAGCGGGGGTAAACAATGAGCAGTTCTTC.

This clone was counted only a few times. The rearrangement joins TRBV19 to TRBJ2-3, with TRBD2 matching 8 bases. The CDR3 has 15 residues. In germline, CDR1 is LNHDA, CDR2 SQIVND (reference sequence). V shed 5 bases, J shed 3 bases, and the junction held 7 bases outside the gene matches. CDR3 nucleotides: TGTGCCAGTAGTGGTAGCGGGGAAATAACAGATACGCAGTATTTT. Its translation is CASSGSGEITDTQYF.

The chain links TRBV19 to TRBJ2-1; the match to TRBD1 covers 7 bases. The CDR3 is 13 residues long. From germline, CDR1 is LNHDA and CDR2 SQIVND (reference sequence). Trimming cost V 3 bases and J 5 bases; bases outside gene matches: 1. The CDR3 loop reads CASSIGTDNEQFF. CDR3 in DNA: TGTGCCAGTAGTATTGGGACAGACAATGAGCAGTTCTTC.

There are a few counts of this clone. The V call is TRBV27, the J call TRBJ1-6; weak D call: TRBD1 (5 bases). CDR1 and CDR2 (germline): MNHEY, SMNVEV (reference sequence). Between the trimmed V and J ends, which lost 4 bases and 2 bases, there was a span of 9 bases. The CDR3 extends over 15 amino acids. CDR3 nucleotide sequence: TGTGCCAGCAGTTCCCAGGGCGCCTATAATTCACCCCTCCACTTT. The encoded protein is CASSSQGAYNSPLHF.

The chain recombines TRBV5-1 with TRBJ2-7; TRBD2 is a possible D gene (6 bases). The CDR3 loop spans 13 amino acids. Germline-derived CDR1 and CDR2 are SGHRS and YFSETQ. Between the trimmed V and J ends, which lost 6 bases and 2 bases, there was a span of 12 bases. In DNA, the CDR3 is TGCGCCAGCACGCGGGACGGAACCTACGAGCAGTACTTC. Translating it yields CASTRDGTYEQYF. The complete variable domain, with remaining parts taken from reference TRBV5-1 and TRBJ2-7, reads KAGVTQTPRYLIKTRGQQVTLSCSPISGHRSVSWYQQTPGQGLQFLFEYFSETQRNKGNFPGRFSGRQFSNSRSEMNVSTLELGDSALYLCASTRDGTYEQYFGPGTRLTVT.

In this sample, this clone turned up a few times. The chain is built from TRBV18 and TRBJ2-6, with D maybe TRBD2 (5 bases). The length of the CDR3 is 18 residues. With 3 bases removed from V and 2 bases from J, the gap between germline ends came to 17 bases. Germline loops: CDR1 KGHSH, CDR2 LQKENI. The CDR3 sequence is CASSPQPGVVPGANVLTF. The CDR3 coding sequence is TGTGCCAGCTCACCCCAGCCCGGGGTAGTCCCTGGGGCCAACGTCCTGACTTTC.

The chain recombines TRBV10-3 with TRBJ2-6; 7 positions agree with TRBD1. Germline V gene data show CDR1 as ENHRY and CDR2 as SYGVKD. The CDR3 is 16 residues long. The J segment lost 1 base and the V segment lost 2 bases, leaving 2 bases of the junction unmatched. The CDR3 nucleotides are TGTGCCATCAGTGAGGGGGGACAGTCTGGGGCCAACGTCCTGACTTTC. Protein sequence: CAISEGGQSGANVLTF.

This clone was detected only a few times. This chain joins TRBV30 and TRBJ1-1; 7 nucleotides match TRBD1. The germline V gene has CDR1 GTSNPN and CDR2 SVGIG (reference sequence). The CDR3 consists of 16 residues. The V and J ends lost 1 base and 3 bases, in that order; junction bases with no gene match: 11. DNA for the CDR3: TGTGCCTGGAGTGGCGGGTTATTGGACAGGCACACTGAAGCTTTCTTT. It encodes CAWSGGLLDRHTEAFF.

This sequence joins TRBV7-2 and TRBJ1-4; 11 positions agree with TRBD1. The V segment lost 5 bases and the J segment 8 bases; nucleotides outside the gene matches: 7. Germline V lookup: CDR1 SGHTA, CDR2 FQGNSA. CDR3 length: 15 residues. The CDR3 sequence is CASSPWGTGGEKLFF. The DNA for the CDR3 is TGTGCCAGCAGCCCGTGGGGGACAGGGGGGGAAAAACTGTTTTTT.

The sample holds many counts of this clone. The CDR3 protein is CATVWDSSYNEQFF. CDR3 bases: TGTGCCACTGTCTGGGACTCCTCCTACAATGAGCAGTTCTTC. V is TRBV6-1 and J is TRBJ2-1; D might be TRBD2 (6 bases). Germline-derived CDR1 and CDR2 are MNHNS and SASEGT. V was cut by 10 bases and J by 0 bases, with 13 bases left in between. The CDR3 has 14 amino acids.

The table lists this clone with a few counts. V and J are TRBV30 and TRBJ1-4; no firm D call. The CDR3 is made up of 15 amino acids. Germline V gives CDR1 GTSNPN, CDR2 SVGIG (reference sequence). V lost 3 bases and J 0 bases, leaving 11 bases between the germline ends. The CDR3 loop is CAWSLGVATNEKLFF. CDR3 nucleotide sequence: TGTGCCTGGAGCCTCGGGGTGGCAACTAATGAAAAACTGTTTTTT.

This chain uses TRBV6-5 with TRBJ2-1; 7 bases map to TRBD2. Germline values: CDR1 MNHEY, CDR2 SVGAGI. The CDR3 has 15 amino acids. J gave up 8 bases and V 2 bases, and 9 bases lay outside the gene matches. CDR3: CASSYISGVFDEQFF. The CDR3 nucleotides are TGTGCCAGCAGTTACATCAGCGGGGTATTTGATGAGCAGTTCTTC.

The chain links TRBV9 to TRBJ1-1, with a weak D call TRBD1 (5 bases). This CDR3 comprises 15 residues. Trimming cost V 0 bases and J 1 base, with 10 bases left between them. Germline assignment: CDR1 SGDLS and CDR2 YYNGEE. CDR3 protein: CASSVGSGQNTEAFF. CDR3 in DNA: TGTGCCAGCAGCGTAGGGTCAGGACAGAACACTGAAGCTTTCTTT.

This clone was counted only a few times. The genes are TRBV25-1 and TRBJ1-1; TRBD1 is a possible D gene (6 bases). This CDR3 is built from 15 residues. Germline loops: CDR1 MGHDK, CDR2 SYGVNS. Trimming cost V 3 bases and J 1 base, with 12 bases left between them. The chain's CDR3 is CASSDNWGRNTEAFF. The CDR3 DNA sequence: TGTGCCAGCAGTGATAATTGGGGGCGGAACACTGAAGCTTTCTTT.

J is TRBJ2-7 and V is TRBV28; 11 nucleotides match TRBD1. The CDR3 covers 15 residues. V shed 2 bases, J shed 7 bases, and the junction held 7 bases outside the gene matches. Germline V CDR1 and CDR2: MDHEN, SYDVKM. In DNA form, the CDR3 reads TGTGCCAGCAGTTTAGACCGGGACAGGGGGGAAGAGCAGTACTTC. Its translation is CASSLDRDRGEEQYF. Full variable domain (remainder filled in from reference TRBV28 and TRBJ2-7): DVKVTQSSRYLVKRTGEKVFLECVQDMDHENMFWYRQDPGLGLRLIYFSYDVKMKEKGDIPEGYSVSREKKERFSLILESASTNQTSMYLCASSLDRDRGEEQYFGPGTRLTVT.

V gene TRBV18 combines with J gene TRBJ2-7, with TRBD1 identical over 7 bases. V shed 3 bases and J 6 bases; nucleotides not matched to a gene: 2. The CDR3 consists of 12 residues. CDR1 is KGHSH and CDR2 is LQKENI in the germline V gene. The CDR3 protein is CASSPPGGEQYF. Written as DNA, the CDR3 is TGTGCCAGCTCACCCCCAGGGGGCGAGCAGTACTTC.

This clone occurred a few times. This chain connects TRBV29-1 to TRBJ2-7; 8 nucleotides agree with TRBD1. After removal of 7 bases from V and 0 bases from J, the junction contained 5 bases not matched to a gene. The CDR3 runs 13 residues. CDR1 SQVTM and CDR2 ANQGSEA come from the germline V gene. CDR3 coding DNA: TGCAGCGCATCCGGGACAGGCTCCTACGAGCAGTACTTC. Protein: CSASGTGSYEQYF.

This clone was observed once. J is TRBJ1-2 and V is TRBV28, with 7 positions matching TRBD1. The CDR3 runs to 16 residues. The germline CDR1 and CDR2 sequences are MDHEN and SYDVKM. The ends lost 5 bases at V and 4 bases at J; junction bases unmatched: 13. The CDR3 loop is CASSPQTTGRGYGYTF. In DNA form, the CDR3 reads TGTGCCAGCAGTCCTCAAACGACAGGGAGAGGCTATGGCTACACCTTC.